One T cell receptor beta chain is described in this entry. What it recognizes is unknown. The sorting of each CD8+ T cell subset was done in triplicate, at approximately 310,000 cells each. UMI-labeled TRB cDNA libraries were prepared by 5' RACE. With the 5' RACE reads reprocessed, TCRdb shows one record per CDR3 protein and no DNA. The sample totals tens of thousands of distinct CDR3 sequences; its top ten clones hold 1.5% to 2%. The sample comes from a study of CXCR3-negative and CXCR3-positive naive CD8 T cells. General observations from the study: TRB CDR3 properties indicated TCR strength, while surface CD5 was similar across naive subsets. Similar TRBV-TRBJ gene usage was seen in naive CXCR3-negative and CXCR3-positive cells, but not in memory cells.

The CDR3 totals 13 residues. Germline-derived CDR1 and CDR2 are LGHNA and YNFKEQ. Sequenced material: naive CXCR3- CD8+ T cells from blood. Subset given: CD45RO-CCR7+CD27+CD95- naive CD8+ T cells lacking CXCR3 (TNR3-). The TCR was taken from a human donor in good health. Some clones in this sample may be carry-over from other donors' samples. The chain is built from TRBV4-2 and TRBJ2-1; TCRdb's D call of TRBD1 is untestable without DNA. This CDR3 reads CASSPPGGNEQFF.